Listed here are 3 T cell receptor beta chains from one sample, sequenced in a study of cytomegalovirus exposure and HLA in healthy donors. With 60 Vbeta and 13 Jbeta primers, the PCR was carried out. Profiled with immunoSEQ multiplex PCR; TCRdb holds only in-frame clones, not every one. The table shows about 120,000 clones, with over 60% occurring only once. The sequencing sample was made of PBMCs. These receptors were taken from a woman aged 18-30 years in good health and CMV-seropositive.

The gene calls are TRBV9 and TRBJ2-5; D gene ambiguous. Trimming removed 0 bases from V and 6 bases from J, with 12 bases in between. The CDR3 runs to 14 residues. The germline V gene encodes CDR1 SGDLS and CDR2 YYNGEE. The CDR3 sequence is CASSVAGQVQTQYF. DNA of the CDR3: TGTGCCAGCAGCGTAGCTGGGCAGGTCCAGACCCAGTACTTC. Together with reference TRBV9 and TRBJ2-5, the CDR3 gives the full variable domain: DSGVTQTPKHLITATGQRVTLRCSPRSGDLSVYWYQQSLDQGLQFLIQYYNGEERAKGNILERFSAQQFPDLHSELNLSSLELGDSALYFCASSVAGQVQTQYFGPGTRLLVL.

The CDR3 is CASSRRGVGANIQYF. In DNA form, the CDR3 reads TGTGCCAGCAGCCGCCGGGGAGTGGGGGCTAACATTCAGTACTTC. The gene calls are TRBV11-3 and TRBJ2-4; D is perhaps TRBD1 (6 bases). Germline CDR1 reads SGHNT; CDR2 reads YENEEA. The CDR3 contains 15 residues. Deletions cut 5 bases from V and 7 bases from J, with 18 bases between.

A few counts support this clone. The V gene is TRBV5-1, the J gene TRBJ2-1, with TRBD2 matching 14 bases. Unmatched junction bases numbered 5, after V lost 3 bases and J lost 6 bases. CDR3 size: 16 residues. Germline V CDR1 and CDR2: SGHRS, YFSETQ. CDR3 DNA: TGCGCCAGCAGCTCGGGACTAGCGGGAGTCCGCAATGAGCAGTTCTTC. Its protein is CASSSGLAGVRNEQFF. The variable domain in full, with the rest retrieved from reference TRBV5-1 and TRBJ2-1, is KAGVTQTPRYLIKTRGQQVTLSCSPISGHRSVSWYQQTPGQGLQFLFEYFSETQRNKGNFPGRFSGRQFSNSRSEMNVSTLELGDSALYLCASSSGLAGVRNEQFFGPGTRLTVL.